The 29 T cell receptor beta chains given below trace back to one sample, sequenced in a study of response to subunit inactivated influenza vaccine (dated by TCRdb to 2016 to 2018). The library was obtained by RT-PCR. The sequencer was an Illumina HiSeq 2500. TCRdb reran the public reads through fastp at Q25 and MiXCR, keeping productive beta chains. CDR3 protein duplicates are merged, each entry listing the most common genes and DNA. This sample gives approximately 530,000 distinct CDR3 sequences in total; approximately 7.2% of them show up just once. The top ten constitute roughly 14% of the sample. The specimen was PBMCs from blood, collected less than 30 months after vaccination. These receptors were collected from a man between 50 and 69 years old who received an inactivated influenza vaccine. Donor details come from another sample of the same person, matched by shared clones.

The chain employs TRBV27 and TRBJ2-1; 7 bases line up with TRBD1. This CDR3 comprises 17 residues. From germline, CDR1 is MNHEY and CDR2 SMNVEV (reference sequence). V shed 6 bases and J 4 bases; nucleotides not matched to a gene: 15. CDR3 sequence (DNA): TGTGCCAGCAGCCAATCGCTCCGGGACAGACGATACAATGAGCAGTTCTTC. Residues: CASSQSLRDRRYNEQFF.

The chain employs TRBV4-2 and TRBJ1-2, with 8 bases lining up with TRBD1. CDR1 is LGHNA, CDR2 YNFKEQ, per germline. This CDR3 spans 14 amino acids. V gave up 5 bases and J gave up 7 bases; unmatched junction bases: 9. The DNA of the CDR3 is TGTGCCAGCAGCAAAACCGACAGGGGTGGTGGCTACACCTTC. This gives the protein CASSKTDRGGGYTF.

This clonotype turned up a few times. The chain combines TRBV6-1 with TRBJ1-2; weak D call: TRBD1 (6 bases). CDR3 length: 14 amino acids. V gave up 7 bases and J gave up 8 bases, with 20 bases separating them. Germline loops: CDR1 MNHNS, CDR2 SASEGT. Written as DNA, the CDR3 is TGTGCCAGCACCGTCGGGGGGCGAAGTGAGGGCTACACCTTC. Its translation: CASTVGGRSEGYTF.

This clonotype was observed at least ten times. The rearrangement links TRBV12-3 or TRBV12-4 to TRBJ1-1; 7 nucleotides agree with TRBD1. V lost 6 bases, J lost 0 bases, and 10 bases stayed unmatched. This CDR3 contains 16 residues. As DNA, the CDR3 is TGTGCCAGCAGGGGCCGGGACAGATTCATGAACACTGAAGCTTTCTTT. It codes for CASRGRDRFMNTEAFF.

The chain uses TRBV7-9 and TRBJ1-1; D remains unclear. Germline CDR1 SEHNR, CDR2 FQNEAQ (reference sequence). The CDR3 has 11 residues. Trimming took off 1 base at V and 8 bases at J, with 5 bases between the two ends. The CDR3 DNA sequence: TGTGCCAGCAGCTTAGAACAGGAAGCTTTCTTT. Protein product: CASSLEQEAFF.

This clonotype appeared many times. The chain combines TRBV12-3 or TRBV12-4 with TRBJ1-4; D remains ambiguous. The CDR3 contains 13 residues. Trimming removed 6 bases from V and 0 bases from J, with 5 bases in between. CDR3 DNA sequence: TGTGCCAGCAGCTGGACAACTAATGAAAAACTGTTTTTT. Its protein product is CASSWTTNEKLFF.

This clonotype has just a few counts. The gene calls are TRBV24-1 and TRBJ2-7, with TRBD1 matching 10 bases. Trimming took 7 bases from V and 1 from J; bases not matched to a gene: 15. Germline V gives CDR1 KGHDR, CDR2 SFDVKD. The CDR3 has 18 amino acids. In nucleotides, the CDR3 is TGTGCCACCAGCCCGACCCGGGACAGGGGCTTAAGGTCCTACGAGCAGTACTTC. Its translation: CATSPTRDRGLRSYEQYF.

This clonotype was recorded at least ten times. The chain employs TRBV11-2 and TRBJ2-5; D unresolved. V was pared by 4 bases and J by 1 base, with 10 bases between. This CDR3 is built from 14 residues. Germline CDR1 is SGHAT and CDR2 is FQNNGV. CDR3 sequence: CASSYTLAQETQYF. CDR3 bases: TGTGCCAGCAGCTACACTTTAGCCCAAGAGACCCAGTACTTC.

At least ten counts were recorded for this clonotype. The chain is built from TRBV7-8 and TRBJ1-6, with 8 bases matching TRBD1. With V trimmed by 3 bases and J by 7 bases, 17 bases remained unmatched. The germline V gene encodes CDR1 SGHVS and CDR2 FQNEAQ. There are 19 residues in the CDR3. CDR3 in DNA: TGTGCCAGCAGCTTCCGCCGACAGGGGATCCTTGAGAAAAATTCACCCCTCCACTTT. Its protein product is CASSFRRQGILEKNSPLHF. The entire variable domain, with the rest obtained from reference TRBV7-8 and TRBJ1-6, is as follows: GAGVSQSPRYKVAKRGQDVALRCDPISGHVSLFWYQQALGQGPEFLTYFQNEAQLDKSGLPSDRFFAERPEGSVSTLKIQRTQQEDSAVYLCASSFRRQGILEKNSPLHFGNGTRLTVT.

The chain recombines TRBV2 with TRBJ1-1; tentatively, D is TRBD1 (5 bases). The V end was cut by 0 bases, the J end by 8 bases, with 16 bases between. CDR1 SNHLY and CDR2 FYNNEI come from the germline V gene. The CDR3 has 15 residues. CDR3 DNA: TGTGCCAGCAGTGAAGCGCAGGGCAGCCACTCAGAAGCTTTCTTT. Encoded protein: CASSEAQGSHSEAFF. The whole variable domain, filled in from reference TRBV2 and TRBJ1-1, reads EPEVTQTPSHQVTQMGQEVILRCVPISNHLYFYWYRQILGQKVEFLVSFYNNEISEKSEIFDDQFSVERPDGSNFTLKIRSTKLEDSAMYFCASSEAQGSHSEAFFGQGTRLTVV.

The CDR3 sequence is CASSPAVATNEKLFF. As DNA, the CDR3 is TGTGCCAGCAGCCCAGCTGTAGCAACTAATGAAAAACTGTTTTTT. The chain couples TRBV9 to TRBJ1-4; D ambiguous. The CDR3 runs 15 residues. V dropped 4 bases and J dropped 0 bases, with 10 bases sitting between them. Per germline, CDR1 SGDLS and CDR2 YYNGEE.

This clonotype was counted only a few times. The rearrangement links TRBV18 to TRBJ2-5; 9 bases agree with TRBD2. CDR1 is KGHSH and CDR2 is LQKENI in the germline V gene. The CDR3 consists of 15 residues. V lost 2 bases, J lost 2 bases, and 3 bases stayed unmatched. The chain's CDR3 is CASSPFSGGQETQYF. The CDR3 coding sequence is TGTGCCAGCTCACCATTTAGCGGGGGACAAGAGACCCAGTACTTC.

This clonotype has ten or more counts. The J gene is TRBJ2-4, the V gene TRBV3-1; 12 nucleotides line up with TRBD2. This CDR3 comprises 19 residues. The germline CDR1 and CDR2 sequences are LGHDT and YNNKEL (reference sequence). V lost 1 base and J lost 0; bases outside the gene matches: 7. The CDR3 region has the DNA TGTGCCAGCAGCCAAGTGACTAGCGGGGGTGGACTAGCCAAAAACATTCAGTACTTC. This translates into CASSQVTSGGGLAKNIQYF.

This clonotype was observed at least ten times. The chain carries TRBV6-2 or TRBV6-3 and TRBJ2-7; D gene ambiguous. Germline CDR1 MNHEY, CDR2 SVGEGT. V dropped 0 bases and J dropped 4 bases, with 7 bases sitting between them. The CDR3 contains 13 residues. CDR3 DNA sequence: TGTGCCAGCAGTTACTCGGATTTGTACGAGCAGTACTTC. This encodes CASSYSDLYEQYF.

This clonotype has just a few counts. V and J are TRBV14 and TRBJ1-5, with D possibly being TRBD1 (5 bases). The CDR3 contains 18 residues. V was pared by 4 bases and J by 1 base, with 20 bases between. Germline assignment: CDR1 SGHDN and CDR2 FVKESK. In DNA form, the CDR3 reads TGTGCCAGCAGCCGCGGAGACCAAACCTGGGGGAGCAATCAGCCCCAGCATTTT. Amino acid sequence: CASSRGDQTWGSNQPQHF.

CDR3 DNA sequence: TGCGCCAGCAGCGGGGGGGGCCTAGCGGGGATTCCTAGCACAGATACGCAGTATTTT. Translated, it gives CASSGGGLAGIPSTDTQYF. The chain combines TRBV5-1 with TRBJ2-3; the match to TRBD2 covers 9 bases. Germline CDR1 is SGHRS and CDR2 is YFSETQ. This CDR3 has 19 amino acids. The V and J ends lost 4 bases and 0 bases, in that order; junction bases with no gene match: 15.

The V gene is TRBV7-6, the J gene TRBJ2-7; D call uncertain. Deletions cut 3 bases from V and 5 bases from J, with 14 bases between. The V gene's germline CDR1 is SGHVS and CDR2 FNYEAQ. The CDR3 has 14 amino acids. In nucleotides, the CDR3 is TGTGCCAGCAGCTTGGGTCTAGGCCAGAACGAGCAGTACTTC. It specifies CASSLGLGQNEQYF.

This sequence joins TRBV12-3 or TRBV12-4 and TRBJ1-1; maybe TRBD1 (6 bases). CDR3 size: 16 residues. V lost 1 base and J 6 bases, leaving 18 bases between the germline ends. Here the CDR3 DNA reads TGTGCCAGCAGTTTAGATTTGGCAGGGGTTTACGCTGAAGCTTTCTTT. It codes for CASSLDLAGVYAEAFF.

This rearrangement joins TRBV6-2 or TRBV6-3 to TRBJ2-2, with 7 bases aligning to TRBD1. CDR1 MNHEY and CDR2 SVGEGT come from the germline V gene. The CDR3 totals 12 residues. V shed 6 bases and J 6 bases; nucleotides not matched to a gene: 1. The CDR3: CASRTGAGELFF. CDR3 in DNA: TGTGCCAGCAGAACAGGGGCCGGGGAGCTGTTTTTT.

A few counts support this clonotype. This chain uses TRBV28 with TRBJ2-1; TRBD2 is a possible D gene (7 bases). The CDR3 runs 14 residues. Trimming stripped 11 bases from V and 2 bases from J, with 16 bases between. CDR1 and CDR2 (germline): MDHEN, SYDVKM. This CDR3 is CAERGAGAYNEQFF. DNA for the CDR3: TGTGCCGAGAGGGGGGCGGGAGCCTACAATGAGCAGTTCTTC. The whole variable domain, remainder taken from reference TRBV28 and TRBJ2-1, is DVKVTQSSRYLVKRTGEKVFLECVQDMDHENMFWYRQDPGLGLRLIYFSYDVKMKEKGDIPEGYSVSREKKERFSLILESASTNQTSMYLCAERGAGAYNEQFFGPGTRLTVL.

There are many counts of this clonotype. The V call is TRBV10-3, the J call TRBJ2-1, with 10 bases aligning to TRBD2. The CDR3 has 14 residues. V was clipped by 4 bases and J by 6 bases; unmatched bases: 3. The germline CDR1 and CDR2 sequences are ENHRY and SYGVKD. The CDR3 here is CAISGLAGSNEQFF. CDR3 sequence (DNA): TGTGCCATCAGTGGACTAGCGGGTTCCAATGAGCAGTTCTTC.

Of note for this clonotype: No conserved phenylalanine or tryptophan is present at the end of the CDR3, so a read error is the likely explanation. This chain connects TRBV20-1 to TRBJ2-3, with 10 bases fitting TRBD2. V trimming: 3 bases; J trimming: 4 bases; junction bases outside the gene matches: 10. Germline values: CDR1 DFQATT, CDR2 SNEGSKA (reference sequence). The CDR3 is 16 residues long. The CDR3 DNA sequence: TGCAGTGCTAGCGGTTCAGCGGGGGGGCTCGCAGATACGCAGTATTCT. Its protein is CSASGSAGGLADTQYS.

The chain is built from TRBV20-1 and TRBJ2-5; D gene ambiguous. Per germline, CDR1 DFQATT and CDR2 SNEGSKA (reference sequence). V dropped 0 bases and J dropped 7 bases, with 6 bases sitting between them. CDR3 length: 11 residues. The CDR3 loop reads CSARDPRTQYF. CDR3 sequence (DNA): TGCAGTGCTAGAGATCCCCGGACCCAGTACTTC.

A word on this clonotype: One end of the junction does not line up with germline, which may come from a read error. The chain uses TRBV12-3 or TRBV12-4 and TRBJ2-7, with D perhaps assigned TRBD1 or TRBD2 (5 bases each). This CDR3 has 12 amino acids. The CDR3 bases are TGTGCCTGCAGGGACCTTTTCTACGAGCAGTACTTC. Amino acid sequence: CACRDLFYEQYF.

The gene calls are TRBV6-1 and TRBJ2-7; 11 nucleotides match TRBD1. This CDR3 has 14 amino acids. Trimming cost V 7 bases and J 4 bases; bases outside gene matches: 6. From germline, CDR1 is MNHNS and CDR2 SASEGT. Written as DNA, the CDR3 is TGTGCCAGCATAGGACAGGGGGCTTTTTACGAGCAGTACTTC. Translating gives CASIGQGAFYEQYF.

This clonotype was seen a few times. CDR3: CASSLEVQTYEQYF. For the CDR3, the DNA is TGTGCCAGCAGCTTAGAGGTGCAAACCTACGAGCAGTACTTC. The chain recombines TRBV7-2 with TRBJ2-7; no firm D call. CDR1 and CDR2 from the germline V gene are SGHTA and FQGNSA. Trimming removed 1 base at V and 2 bases at J, with 9 bases between. This CDR3 has 14 amino acids.

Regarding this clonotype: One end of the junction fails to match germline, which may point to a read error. CDR3 loop: CASSRQGVGELFF. CDR3 bases: TGTGCTAGCAGTCGACAGGGTGTCGGGGAGCTGTTTTTT. The rearrangement joins TRBV7-7 to TRBJ2-2; 7 positions agree with TRBD1. The CDR3 runs to 13 residues. Germline CDR1 is SSHAT and CDR2 is FNYEAQ (reference sequence).

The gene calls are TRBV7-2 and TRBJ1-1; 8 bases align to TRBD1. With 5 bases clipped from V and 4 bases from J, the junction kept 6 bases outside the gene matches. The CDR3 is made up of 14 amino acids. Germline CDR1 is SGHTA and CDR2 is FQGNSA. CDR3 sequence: CASSTQTGVTEAFF. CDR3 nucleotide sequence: TGTGCCAGCAGCACACAGACAGGGGTCACTGAAGCTTTCTTT.

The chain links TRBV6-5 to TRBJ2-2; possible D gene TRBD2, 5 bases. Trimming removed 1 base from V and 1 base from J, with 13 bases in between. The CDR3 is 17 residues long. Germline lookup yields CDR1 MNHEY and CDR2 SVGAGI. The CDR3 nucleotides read TGTGCCAGCAGTTACTTCAGTCCGGCGGGGAACACCGGGGAGCTGTTTTTT. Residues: CASSYFSPAGNTGELFF.